A single sample gave rise to the 10 T cell receptor beta chains below, sequenced in a study of blood T cells in healthy people across ages. Primers used in a second PCR of roughly 6 to 12 cycles were a sample-barcoded 5' primer and a J-beta primer mix. A single record per CDR3 protein comes from TCRdb applying MiXCR to the 5' RACE reads. The sample records roughly 800,000 distinct CDR3 sequences, roughly 64% being singletons. Sample: blood. These receptors came from a man aged 25 to 40 in good health.

The chain employs TRBV29-1 and TRBJ1-1; D is undetermined. This CDR3 region has 13 residues. Germline CDR1 reads SQVTM; CDR2 reads ANQGSEA. V was trimmed by 6 bases and J by 6 bases, leaving 17 bases between them. The CDR3 region has the DNA TGCAGCGTCCTCCGGACCCAGAAGGCTGAAGCTTTCTTT. It encodes CSVLRTQKAEAFF. Complete variable domain (other parts from reference TRBV29-1 and TRBJ1-1): SAVISQKPSRDICQRGTSLTIQCQVDSQVTMMFWYRQQPGQSLTLIATANQGSEATYESGFVIDKFPISRPNLTFSTLTVSNMSPEDSSIYLCSVLRTQKAEAFFGQGTRLTVV.

This clonotype was recorded a few times. The CDR3 loop is CSAPQGPNSPLHF. The CDR3 coding sequence is TGCAGTGCTCCACAGGGACCCAATTCACCCCTCCACTTT. The V call is TRBV20-1, the J call TRBJ1-6; TRBD1 might be the D (6 bases). Trimming removed 5 bases from V and 7 bases from J, with 12 bases in between. Per the germline V gene, CDR1 is DFQATT and CDR2 is SNEGSKA (reference sequence). The CDR3 spans 13 residues.

The chain uses TRBV3-1 and TRBJ2-3, with 9 bases matching TRBD2. The V gene end was trimmed by 0 bases and the J gene end by 2 bases; junction bases not matched to a gene: 9. This CDR3 region has 18 residues. The germline V gene encodes CDR1 LGHDT and CDR2 YNNKEL (reference sequence). The CDR3: CASSQEHYLAGDTDTQYF. In nucleotides, the CDR3 is TGTGCCAGCAGCCAAGAGCATTATTTAGCGGGAGACACAGATACGCAGTATTTT.

Ten or more counts support this clonotype. The rearrangement links TRBV15 to TRBJ1-2; the D is unclear. This CDR3 comprises 13 residues. V lost 5 bases, J lost 9 bases, and 16 bases lay in between. Germline V lookup: CDR1 LNHNV, CDR2 YYDKDF (reference sequence). CDR3 coding DNA: TGTGCCACCAGCCCTCCCGGGCAGGAACGCTACACCTTC. Its protein product is CATSPPGQERYTF.

The rearrangement links TRBV7-2 to TRBJ2-5; D might be TRBD1 or TRBD2, each matching 5 bases. This CDR3 is built from 14 residues. Trimming removed 1 base at V and 5 bases at J, with 11 bases between. Germline CDR1 reads SGHTA; CDR2 reads FQGNSA. In DNA form, the CDR3 reads TGTGCCAGCAGCTTAGGGGGGATAGTCGAGACCCAGTACTTC. Amino acid sequence: CASSLGGIVETQYF.

The chain recombines TRBV21-1 with TRBJ2-7. TRBV21-1 counts as a pseudogene. This CDR3 has 17 residues. CDR3: CASSKEAQSNTPYEQYF. The CDR3 DNA follows: TGTGCCAGCAGCAAAGAAGCACAGTCTAATACACCCTACGAGCAGTACTTC.

The chain employs TRBV28 and TRBJ2-7; TRBD2 matches at 8 bases. Unmatched junction bases numbered 2, after V lost 4 bases and J lost 0 bases. Germline V lookup: CDR1 MDHEN, CDR2 SYDVKM. CDR3 size: 14 residues. The CDR3 sequence is CASSYSGISYEQYF. CDR3 coding DNA: TGTGCCAGCAGTTATAGCGGGATCTCCTACGAGCAGTACTTC.

The genes are TRBV4-3 and TRBJ2-1; 7 positions match TRBD2. The CDR3 is made up of 17 amino acids. CDR1 and CDR2 from the germline V gene are LGHNA and YSLEER. V was clipped by 0 bases and J by 2 bases; unmatched bases: 7. In DNA, the CDR3 is TGCGCCAGCAGCCAAGAGGGCGCGGGAGCGACCTACAATGAGCAGTTCTTC. Protein: CASSQEGAGATYNEQFF.

This sequence joins TRBV18 and TRBJ1-4; the match to TRBD1 covers 7 bases. CDR3 length equals 15 residues. Trimming took 3 bases from V and 7 from J; bases not matched to a gene: 8. Germline CDR1 and CDR2: KGHSH and LQKENI. The CDR3 nucleotides read TGTGCCAGCTCACCCGACAGACAGGGCGTTGAAAAACTGTTTTTT. This translates into CASSPDRQGVEKLFF.

The chain couples TRBV7-2 to TRBJ2-3; D not certain. CDR3 length: 12 amino acids. Germline V gene lookup returns CDR1 SGHTA and CDR2 FQGNSA. V was trimmed by 3 bases and J by 6 bases, leaving 7 bases between them. CDR3 nucleotide sequence: TGTGCCAGCAGCTTTGCGTGGGATACGCAGTATTTT. Its translation is CASSFAWDTQYF.